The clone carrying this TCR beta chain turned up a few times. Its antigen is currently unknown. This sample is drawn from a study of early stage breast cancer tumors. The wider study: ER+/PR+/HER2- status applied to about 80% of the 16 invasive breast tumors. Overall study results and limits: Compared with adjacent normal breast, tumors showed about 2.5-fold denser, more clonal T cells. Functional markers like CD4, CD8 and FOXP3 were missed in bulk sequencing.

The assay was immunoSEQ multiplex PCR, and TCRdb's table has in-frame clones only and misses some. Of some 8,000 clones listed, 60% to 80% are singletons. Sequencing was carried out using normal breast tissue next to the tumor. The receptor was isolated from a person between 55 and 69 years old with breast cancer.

CDR3 DNA: TGTGCCAGCAGGGGACAGGCGGGGAACACTGAAGCTTTCTTT. Its protein is CASRGQAGNTEAFF. The chain employs TRBV28 and TRBJ1-1, with TRBD1 matching over 8 bases. CDR1 is MDHEN and CDR2 is SYDVKM in the germline V gene. CDR3 length: 14 residues. Trimming cost V 6 bases and J 1 base; bases outside gene matches: 4.